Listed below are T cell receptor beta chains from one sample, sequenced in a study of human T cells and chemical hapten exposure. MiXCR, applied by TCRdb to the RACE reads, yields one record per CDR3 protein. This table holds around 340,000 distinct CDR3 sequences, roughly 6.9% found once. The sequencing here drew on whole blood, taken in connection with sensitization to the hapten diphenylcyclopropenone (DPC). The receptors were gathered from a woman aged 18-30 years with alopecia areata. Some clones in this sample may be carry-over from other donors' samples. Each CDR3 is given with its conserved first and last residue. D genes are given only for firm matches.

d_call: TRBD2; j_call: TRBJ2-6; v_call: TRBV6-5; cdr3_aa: CASSPLGGTGANVLTF
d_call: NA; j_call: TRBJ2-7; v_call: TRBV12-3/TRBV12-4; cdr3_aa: CASSFGQTYEQYF
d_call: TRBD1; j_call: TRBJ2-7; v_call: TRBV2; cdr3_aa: CASRAGTGILYEQYF
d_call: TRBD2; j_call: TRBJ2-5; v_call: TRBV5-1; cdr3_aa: CASPFPASGGLGAQYF
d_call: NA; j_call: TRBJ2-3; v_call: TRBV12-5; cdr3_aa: CASGEKIGDTQYF
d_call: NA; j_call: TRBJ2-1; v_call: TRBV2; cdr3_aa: CASTRTGGDEQFF
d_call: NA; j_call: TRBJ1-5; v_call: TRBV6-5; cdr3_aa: CASSYKGADQPQHF
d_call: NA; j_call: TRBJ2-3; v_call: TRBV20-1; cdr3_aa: CSAGALGTASTDTQYF
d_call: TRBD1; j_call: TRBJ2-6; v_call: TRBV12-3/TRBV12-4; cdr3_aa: CASSPADRFSFSGANVLTF
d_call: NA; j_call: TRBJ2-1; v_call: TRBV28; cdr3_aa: CASSPPGVYPYNEQFF
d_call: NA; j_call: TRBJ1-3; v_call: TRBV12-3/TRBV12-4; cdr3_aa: CASRSGVPGNTIYF
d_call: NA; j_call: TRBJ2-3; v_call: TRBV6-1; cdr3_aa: CASSEYGGSADTQYF
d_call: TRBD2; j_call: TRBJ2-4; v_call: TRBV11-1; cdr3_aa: CASSLPGTSKNIQYF
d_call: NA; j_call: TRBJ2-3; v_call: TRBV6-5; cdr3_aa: CASSYGSGSFTDTQYF
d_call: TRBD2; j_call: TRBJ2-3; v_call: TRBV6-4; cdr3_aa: CASSDSSGGADTQYF
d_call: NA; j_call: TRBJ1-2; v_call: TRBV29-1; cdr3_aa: CSVGAPGDHYGYTF
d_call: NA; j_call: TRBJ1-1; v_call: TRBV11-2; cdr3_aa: CASSPSLSADTEAFF
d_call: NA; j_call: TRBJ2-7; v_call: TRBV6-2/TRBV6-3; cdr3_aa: CASSYKGESEQYF
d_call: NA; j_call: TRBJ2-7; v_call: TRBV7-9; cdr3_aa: CASGGGHYEQYF
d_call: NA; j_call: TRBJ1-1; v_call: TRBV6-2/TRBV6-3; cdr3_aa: CASSYSPGNTEAFF
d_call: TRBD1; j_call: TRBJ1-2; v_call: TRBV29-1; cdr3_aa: CSVSTGYGYTF
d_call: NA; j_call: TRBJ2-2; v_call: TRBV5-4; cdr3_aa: CAVAPSKDRTGELFF